These 25 T cell receptor beta chains originate from one sample sequenced in a study of blood T cell repertoires in COVID-19. This table comes from immunoSEQ multiplex PCR, and its TCRdb copy is limited to in-frame clones, with some not included. The data hold 50,000 to 65,000 clones, with 70% to 90% observed a single time. Sequenced sample: peripheral blood. The receptor set was obtained from a man aged 70-80 years with acute or convalescent COVID-19.

V usage is TRBV11-2 and J usage is TRBJ2-4, with D maybe TRBD2 (6 bases). The V and J ends lost 2 bases and 6 bases respectively, with 14 bases between them. CDR1 and CDR2 from the germline V gene are SGHAT and FQNNGV. This CDR3 is built from 15 residues. For the CDR3, the DNA is TGTGCCAGCAGCTTACGCATGGGGAGGCTAAACATTCAGTACTTC. This codes for CASSLRMGRLNIQYF.

The table lists this clone with a few counts. This chain uses TRBV7-8 with TRBJ1-5; D is possibly TRBD1 (6 bases). Germline lookup yields CDR1 SGHVS and CDR2 FQNEAQ. The CDR3 spans 15 residues. V shed 1 base and J shed 3 bases, with 10 bases lying between them. CDR3 nucleotide sequence: TGTGCCAGCAGCTTAGAGGGGGTTCCCAATCAGCCCCAGCATTTT. Protein sequence: CASSLEGVPNQPQHF.

V gene TRBV19 combines with J gene TRBJ1-4, with D unresolved. The CDR3 has 14 residues. CDR1 LNHDA and CDR2 SQIVND come from the germline V gene (reference sequence). V was clipped by 2 bases and J by 4 bases, with 8 bases between them. The CDR3 loop reads CASSIRGSNEKLFF. CDR3 coding DNA: TGTGCCAGTAGTATAAGAGGAAGTAATGAAAAACTGTTTTTT.

The genes are TRBV2 and TRBJ2-6; possible D gene TRBD1, 5 bases. The CDR3 totals 15 residues. V lost 6 bases and J 0 bases, leaving 9 bases between the germline ends. Germline V gives CDR1 SNHLY, CDR2 FYNNEI. As DNA, the CDR3 is TGTGCCAGCAGACAGGTTTACTCTGGGGCCAACGTCCTGACTTTC. Translation: CASRQVYSGANVLTF.

V is TRBV5-8 and J is TRBJ2-5; TRBD2 might be the D (5 bases). V lost 0 bases and J 5 bases, leaving 14 bases between the germline ends. CDR1 is SGHTS and CDR2 is YDEGEE in the germline V gene. This CDR3 is built from 15 residues. The CDR3 reads CASSLEVGKRETQYF. CDR3 bases: TGTGCCAGCAGCTTGGAGGTCGGAAAGCGGGAGACCCAGTACTTC.

V and J are TRBV5-1 and TRBJ2-7; 7 nucleotides agree with TRBD1. The CDR3 covers 15 residues. Germline CDR1 reads SGHRS; CDR2 reads YFSETQ. The junction had 7 bases not matched to a gene; V was cut back by 4 bases and J by 0 bases. In DNA, the CDR3 is TGCGCCAGCAGCATGACAGGGTTGCCCTCCTACGAGCAGTACTTC. Translation: CASSMTGLPSYEQYF.

The chain uses TRBV7-3 and TRBJ2-1; D remains ambiguous. Germline-derived CDR1 and CDR2 are SGHTA and FQGTGA. CDR3 length: 15 amino acids. The germline V and J ends were trimmed by 6 bases and 2 bases, with 14 bases remaining between them. CDR3 in amino acids: CASRIHAAPYNEQFF. The DNA for the CDR3 is TGTGCCAGCAGGATTCATGCAGCGCCCTACAATGAGCAGTTCTTC.

The gene calls are TRBV28 and TRBJ2-7, with 9 bases matching TRBD1. Trimming removed 6 bases from V and 4 bases from J; junction bases left unmatched: 13. The CDR3 has 16 amino acids. In germline, CDR1 is MDHEN, CDR2 SYDVKM. The CDR3, as DNA: TGTGCCAGCAGGATGCCCGGGACAGGGATTTCGTACGAGCAGTACTTC. It codes for CASRMPGTGISYEQYF.

The rearrangement links TRBV10-3 to TRBJ2-1; a weak D match, TRBD2 (7 bases). The CDR3 runs 15 residues. The germline gives CDR1 ENHRY, CDR2 SYGVKD. The V gene lost 2 bases and the J gene lost 3 bases, with 11 bases spanning the gap. CDR3 sequence: CAISEGGGLYNEQFF. For the CDR3, the DNA is TGTGCCATCAGTGAGGGGGGGGGCCTCTACAATGAGCAGTTCTTC.

This clone has only one observation. The V gene is TRBV5-1, the J gene TRBJ1-1; tentatively, D is TRBD1 (6 bases). V lost 1 base and J 2 bases, leaving 9 bases between the germline ends. This CDR3 has 14 amino acids. CDR1 is SGHRS and CDR2 is YFSETQ in the germline V gene. CDR3 nucleotide sequence: TGCGCCAGCAGCTTGCGGACAGTCAACACTGAAGCTTTCTTT. Amino acid sequence: CASSLRTVNTEAFF.

The chain combines TRBV5-1 with TRBJ1-3, with D unclear. Trimming removed 4 bases from V and 0 bases from J, with 17 bases in between. CDR1 SGHRS and CDR2 YFSETQ come from the germline V gene. This CDR3 region has 17 residues. The CDR3 nucleotides are TGCGCCAGCAGCCTTGAGGGCGCCTTTAGCTCTGGAAACACCATATATTTT. This translates into CASSLEGAFSSGNTIYF.

In its sample, this clone was seen once. The CDR3 DNA is TGTGCCAGCAGTGAAGCACCGACAGGGGTAGGAGAGCAGTACTTC. This sequence encodes CASSEAPTGVGEQYF. The gene calls are TRBV6-1 and TRBJ2-7; 8 bases align to TRBD1. This CDR3 contains 15 residues. Germline CDR1 and CDR2: MNHNS and SASEGT. V lost 0 bases and J lost 7; bases outside the gene matches: 8.

V and J are TRBV10-2 and TRBJ2-7; D is possibly TRBD2 (5 bases). Trimming stripped 4 bases from V and 2 bases from J, with 9 bases between. Germline CDR1 WSHSY, CDR2 SAAADI. The CDR3 covers 13 residues. CDR3 amino acids: CASSVRTPYEQYF. The CDR3 nucleotides are TGCGCCAGCAGTGTTAGGACTCCCTACGAGCAGTACTTC.

The V gene is TRBV18, the J gene TRBJ2-7; 11 nucleotides match TRBD1. Trimming cost V 8 bases and J 4 bases; bases outside gene matches: 4. Per germline, CDR1 KGHSH and CDR2 LQKENI. This CDR3 spans 13 amino acids. The CDR3 region has the DNA TGTGCCAGCGTCAGGGACAGGGGGTACGAGCAGTACTTC. This sequence encodes CASVRDRGYEQYF. The complete variable domain, with remaining parts taken from reference TRBV18 and TRBJ2-7, reads NAGVMQNPRHLVRRRGQEARLRCSPMKGHSHVYWYRQLPEEGLKFMVYLQKENIIDESGMPKERFSAEFPKEGPSILRIQQVVRGDSAAYFCASVRDRGYEQYFGPGTRLTVT.

The rearrangement joins TRBV11-2 to TRBJ2-5; D may be TRBD1 (6 bases). There are 16 residues in the CDR3. The V gene's germline CDR1 is SGHAT and CDR2 FQNNGV. The ends were cut back, 2 bases at V and 2 bases at J, with 15 bases in the middle. The CDR3 DNA reads as TGTGCCAGCAGCTTAACCGTCTGGACAGCTCAAGAGACCCAGTACTTC. Translation: CASSLTVWTAQETQYF.

This clone showed up just a few times. V and J are TRBV5-4 and TRBJ1-6; D is possibly TRBD1 (6 bases). Per the germline V gene, CDR1 is SGHNT and CDR2 is YYREEE (reference sequence). The ends were cut back, 0 bases at V and 3 bases at J, with 16 bases in the middle. The CDR3 covers 18 residues. CDR3 region: CASSLGAGAPFYNSPLHF. CDR3 DNA: TGTGCCAGCAGCTTGGGAGCAGGGGCCCCCTTCTATAATTCACCCCTCCACTTT.

The V and J genes are TRBV2 and TRBJ1-5; D remains ambiguous. V was trimmed by 3 bases and J by 6 bases, leaving 9 bases between them. From germline, CDR1 is SNHLY and CDR2 FYNNEI. The CDR3 length is 13 residues. The CDR3 is CASSEEQTQPQHF. CDR3 bases: TGTGCCAGCAGTGAGGAACAGACTCAGCCCCAGCATTTT.

The V call is TRBV9, the J call TRBJ2-3; D might be TRBD1 (5 bases). The ends were cut back, 7 bases at V and 4 bases at J, with 10 bases in the middle. The CDR3 contains 12 residues. Per germline, CDR1 SGDLS and CDR2 YYNGEE. CDR3 residues: CASSGHADTQYF. CDR3 coding DNA: TGTGCCAGCTCCGGACATGCAGATACGCAGTATTTT.

V gene TRBV5-8 combines with J gene TRBJ2-5; D is perhaps TRBD1 (6 bases). This CDR3 comprises 13 residues. Trimming cost V 2 bases and J 5 bases, with 10 bases left between them. Germline CDR1 SGHTS, CDR2 YDEGEE. CDR3 nucleotide sequence: TGTGCCAGCAGCTTACAGGGTTGGGAGACCCAGTACTTC. This gives the protein CASSLQGWETQYF. Using reference TRBV5-8 and TRBJ2-5 for the parts outside the CDR3, the full variable domain is EAGVTQSPTHLIKTRGQQATLRCSPISGHTSVYWYQQALGLGLQFLLWYDEGEERNRGNFPPRFSGRQFPNYSSELNVNALELEDSALYLCASSLQGWETQYFGPGTRLLVL.

The chain is built from TRBV5-1 and TRBJ1-1; 8 bases agree with TRBD1. V lost 1 base and J lost 4; bases outside the gene matches: 3. CDR3 size: 14 residues. Germline values: CDR1 SGHRS, CDR2 YFSETQ. The chain's CDR3 is CASSLQGAATEAFF. The CDR3 coding sequence is TGCGCCAGCAGCTTGCAGGGGGCAGCCACTGAAGCTTTCTTT.

The V gene is TRBV21-1, the J gene TRBJ2-3; the table's D call, TRBD1, was not checked against the DNA. TRBV21-1 is an annotated pseudogene. The CDR3 spans 17 residues. The CDR3 here is CASSKGGQGLSTDTQYF. For the CDR3, the DNA is TGTGCCAGCAGCAAAGGAGGTCAGGGCCTTAGCACAGATACGCAGTATTTT.

A single count supports this clone. This chain joins TRBV11-2 and TRBJ1-3, with D uncertain. This CDR3 comprises 17 residues. V was pared by 5 bases and J by 2 bases, with 19 bases between. Germline V CDR1 and CDR2: SGHAT, FQNNGV. CDR3 protein: CASSPYGLAGAGNTIYF. The CDR3 bases are TGTGCCAGCAGCCCCTACGGGTTGGCGGGCGCTGGAAACACCATATATTTT. The whole variable domain, remainder taken from reference TRBV11-2 and TRBJ1-3, is EAGVAQSPRYKIIEKRQSVAFWCNPISGHATLYWYQQILGQGPKLLIQFQNNGVVDDSQLPKDRFSAERLKGVDSTLKIQPAKLEDSAVYLCASSPYGLAGAGNTIYFGEGSWLTVV.

The rearrangement links TRBV15 to TRBJ2-1; no clear D gene. The V gene lost 1 base and the J gene lost 8 bases, with 9 bases spanning the gap. Looked up from germline, CDR1 is LNHNV and CDR2 is YYDKDF (reference sequence). The CDR3 extends over 13 amino acids. The CDR3 DNA is TGTGCCACCAGCAGAGTTCTGGGCTATGAGCAGTTCTTC. Protein: CATSRVLGYEQFF.

J is TRBJ2-4 and V is TRBV6-6; 12 bases fit TRBD1. V lost 5 bases and J lost 9; bases outside the gene matches: 8. Germline values: CDR1 MNHNY, CDR2 SVGAGI (reference sequence). This CDR3 contains 15 residues. The CDR3 spells CASSPRDRGRVIQYF. The CDR3 DNA sequence: TGTGCCAGCAGTCCCCGGGACAGGGGGCGGGTCATTCAGTACTTC.

The chain carries TRBV11-3 and TRBJ2-3; TRBD2 agrees at 11 bases. V lost 2 bases to trimming and J lost 6 bases; unmatched junction nucleotides: 4. Germline CDR1 is SGHNT and CDR2 is YENEEA. CDR3 length: 15 amino acids. The CDR3 region is CASSLSRTSGDTQYF. The CDR3 region has the DNA TGTGCCAGCAGCTTATCACGGACTAGCGGGGATACGCAGTATTTT. Supplemented by reference TRBV11-3 and TRBJ2-3, the full variable domain reads EAGVVQSPRYKIIEKKQPVAFWCNPISGHNTLYWYLQNLGQGPELLIRYENEEAVDDSQLPKDRFSAERLKGVDSTLKIQPAELGDSAVYLCASSLSRTSGDTQYFGPGTRLTVL.